A single sample gave rise to the 27 T cell receptor beta chains below, sequenced in a study of blood T cell repertoires in COVID-19. Libraries were prepared by immunoSEQ multiplex PCR; TCRdb keeps only in-frame clonotypes and omits some of them. The table shows 200,000 to 250,000 clones, with about 88% occurring only once. Sequenced sample: PBMCs or T cells enriched from blood (not recorded which). These receptors all stem from a woman aged 25 to 39 who had recovered from COVID-19.

The chain combines TRBV2 with TRBJ2-7; 7 bases fit TRBD2. Germline V gene lookup returns CDR1 SNHLY and CDR2 FYNNEI. The V gene end was trimmed by 2 bases and the J gene end by 3 bases; junction bases not matched to a gene: 4. The CDR3 contains 14 residues. CDR3 protein: CASSELAEDYEQYF. As DNA, the CDR3 is TGTGCCAGCAGTGAACTAGCGGAGGACTACGAGCAGTACTTC.

The V gene is TRBV2, the J gene TRBJ2-5, with 11 bases identical to TRBD2. The CDR3 has 13 residues. From germline, CDR1 is SNHLY and CDR2 FYNNEI. V dropped 7 bases and J dropped 5; count of bases not matched to a gene: 3. For the CDR3, the DNA is TGTGCCAGCATTACTAGCGGGGGCGAGACCCAGTACTTC. Translated: CASITSGGETQYF. Supplemented by reference TRBV2 and TRBJ2-5, the full variable domain reads EPEVTQTPSHQVTQMGQEVILRCVPISNHLYFYWYRQILGQKVEFLVSFYNNEISEKSEIFDDQFSVERPDGSNFTLKIRSTKLEDSAMYFCASITSGGETQYFGPGTRLLVL.

The genes are TRBV9 and TRBJ1-6, with D maybe TRBD1 (5 bases). The germline gives CDR1 SGDLS, CDR2 YYNGEE. The V end lost 0 bases, the J end lost 7 bases, and 14 bases lay between the germline ends. This CDR3 is 16 amino acids long. The DNA of the CDR3 is TGTGCCAGCAGCGTAGATCCCCAGGGCTGGAATTCACCCCTCCACTTT. It yields the protein CASSVDPQGWNSPLHF. Drawing the rest from reference TRBV9 and TRBJ1-6, the complete variable domain is DSGVTQTPKHLITATGQRVTLRCSPRSGDLSVYWYQQSLDQGLQFLIQYYNGEERAKGNILERFSAQQFPDLHSELNLSSLELGDSALYFCASSVDPQGWNSPLHFGNGTRLTVT.

This clone was counted a single time. The rearrangement uses TRBV6-5 and TRBJ2-7; maybe TRBD2 (6 bases). V was clipped by 10 bases and J by 1 base, with 17 bases between them. Per germline, CDR1 MNHEY and CDR2 SVGAGI. This CDR3 is 14 amino acids long. The DNA for the CDR3 is TGTGCCACTCGCCGGGAGCACTTTTCCTACGAGCAGTACTTC. Its translation: CATRREHFSYEQYF.

This clone was picked up a small number of times. The chain combines TRBV29-1 with TRBJ2-1; a weak D match, TRBD1 (6 bases). Trimming took off 0 bases at V and 15 bases at J, with 9 bases between the two ends. CDR1 is SQVTM and CDR2 is ANQGSEA in the germline V gene. The CDR3 is made up of 10 amino acids. CDR3 sequence reads: CSVEETGLFF. CDR3 nucleotide sequence: TGCAGCGTTGAAGAAACAGGGCTGTTCTTC.

In its sample, this clone was seen a few times. V usage is TRBV4-3 and J usage is TRBJ2-7; D might be TRBD2 (5 bases). The germline gives CDR1 LGHNA, CDR2 YSLEER. The CDR3 runs 14 residues. V lost 1 base to trimming and J lost 4 bases, with 11 bases between them. The CDR3 loop is CASSQGPGLYEQYF. The CDR3 DNA reads TGCGCCAGCAGCCAAGGACCGGGGTTGTACGAGCAGTACTTC.

Points on this clone: Compared with germline, one end of the junction differs, possibly owing to a read error. The chain recombines TRBV5-1 with TRBJ1-1; 7 bases match TRBD1. Germline V gene sequence: CDR1 SGHRS, CDR2 YFSETQ. This CDR3 spans 13 amino acids. DNA of the CDR3: TGCGCCAGCAGCCTTGGGACAGTTTCGGAAGGTTTCTTT. The encoded protein is CASSLGTVSEGFF.

This sequence joins TRBV5-4 and TRBJ2-1; 13 nucleotides line up with TRBD2. Per germline, CDR1 SGHNT and CDR2 YYREEE (reference sequence). This CDR3 is 16 amino acids long. The trim removed 5 bases at V and 3 bases at J, leaving 5 bases unmatched. This CDR3 is CASSSTSGGNYNEQFF. CDR3 coding DNA: TGTGCCAGCAGTTCGACTAGCGGGGGGAACTACAATGAGCAGTTCTTC. The full variable domain, with the rest looked up from reference TRBV5-4 and TRBJ2-1, is ETGVTQSPTHLIKTRGQQVTLRCSSQSGHNTVSWYQQALGQGPQFIFQYYREEENGRGNFPPRFSGLQFPNYSSELNVNALELDDSALYLCASSSTSGGNYNEQFFGPGTRLTVL.

The chain combines TRBV6-5 with TRBJ1-1, with unresolved D. Germline loops: CDR1 MNHEY, CDR2 SVGAGI. V was trimmed by 2 bases and J by 5 bases, leaving 12 bases between them. The CDR3 runs to 14 residues. CDR3 amino acids: CASSYLRGGTEAFF. CDR3 nucleotide sequence: TGTGCCAGCAGTTACCTTCGGGGAGGAACTGAAGCTTTCTTT.

J is TRBJ1-6 and V is TRBV18; 7 nucleotides line up with TRBD1. The CDR3 totals 16 residues. J lost 8 bases, V lost 3 bases, and 10 bases had no gene match. The germline V gene encodes CDR1 KGHSH and CDR2 LQKENI. CDR3 bases: TGTGCCAGCTCACCTTATCGACAGGGAGAGGATTCACCCCTCCACTTT. Translating gives CASSPYRQGEDSPLHF.

This chain connects TRBV28 to TRBJ1-2; no definite D call. The germline gives CDR1 MDHEN, CDR2 SYDVKM. The CDR3 spans 15 residues. V was cut by 10 bases and J by 2 bases, with 20 bases left in between. DNA for the CDR3: TGTGCCACCTGGGGTGGTAGAACGGGGAACTATGGCTACACCTTC. Translation: CATWGGRTGNYGYTF.

The chain employs TRBV10-3 and TRBJ2-7; D uncertain. The V and J ends lost 2 bases and 1 base respectively, with 6 bases between them. Per the germline V gene, CDR1 is ENHRY and CDR2 is SYGVKD. This CDR3 contains 13 residues. The CDR3 DNA follows: TGTGCCATCAGTGAGGGGCAGTCCTACGAGCAGTACTTC. It codes for CAISEGQSYEQYF.

This clone occurred a few times. This chain uses TRBV19 with TRBJ2-2; D unclear. The germline gives CDR1 LNHDA, CDR2 SQIVND (reference sequence). The CDR3 has 16 residues. Trimming pared 3 bases from V and 8 bases from J, leaving 19 bases between. CDR3 residues: CASSMGLFLKSGELFF. The CDR3 DNA is TGTGCCAGTAGTATGGGCCTATTTTTAAAGTCGGGGGAGCTGTTTTTT.

A word on this clone: One junction end disagrees with the germline gene, perhaps due to a read error. The chain is built from TRBV19 and TRBJ1-5, with D perhaps matching TRBD1 (6 bases). Germline-derived CDR1 and CDR2 are LNHDA and SQIVND (reference sequence). The CDR3 sequence is 12 residues long. CDR3 amino acids: CASSVPGAPEHF. For the CDR3, the DNA is TGTGCCAGTAGTGTTCCAGGGGCGCCCGAGCATTTT.

In nucleotides, the CDR3 is TGTGCCAGCAGCTTTTCAGGGGGAAACACTGAAGCTTTCTTT. It yields the protein CASSFSGGNTEAFF. This chain joins TRBV5-5 and TRBJ1-1; 7 bases line up with TRBD1. The CDR3 loop spans 14 amino acids. Germline V gene lookup returns CDR1 SGHKS and CDR2 YYEKEE (reference sequence). The ends lost 2 bases at V and 2 bases at J; junction bases unmatched: 3.

The chain employs TRBV4-3 and TRBJ1-2; 7 positions agree with TRBD1. After removal of 2 bases from V and 0 bases from J, the junction contained 6 bases not matched to a gene. The CDR3 consists of 16 residues. The germline V gene has CDR1 LGHNA and CDR2 YSLEER. CDR3 in amino acids: CASSQTTGTANYGYTF. CDR3 DNA: TGCGCCAGCAGCCAAACCACCGGGACAGCTAACTATGGCTACACCTTC.

V usage is TRBV5-1 and J usage is TRBJ1-1; TRBD1 agrees at 7 bases. CDR3 length: 15 amino acids. Trimming at V came to 3 bases and at J to 0 bases, leaving 5 bases not matched to a gene. CDR1 SGHRS and CDR2 YFSETQ come from the germline V gene. The chain's CDR3 is CASSSRQGMNTEAFF. The CDR3 DNA reads as TGCGCCAGCAGCTCCAGACAGGGTATGAACACTGAAGCTTTCTTT. The full variable domain, completed using reference TRBV5-1 and TRBJ1-1, is KAGVTQTPRYLIKTRGQQVTLSCSPISGHRSVSWYQQTPGQGLQFLFEYFSETQRNKGNFPGRFSGRQFSNSRSEMNVSTLELGDSALYLCASSSRQGMNTEAFFGQGTRLTVV.

The chain's CDR3 is CASSPLTSGVSYNEQFF. In DNA, the CDR3 is TGTGCCAGCAGCCCATTGACTAGCGGGGTGTCCTACAATGAGCAGTTCTTC. V is TRBV7-6 and J is TRBJ2-1, with 11 bases matching TRBD2. CDR1 is SGHVS, CDR2 FNYEAQ, per germline. Germline trimming cut 5 bases from V and 1 base from J; bases unmatched to any gene: 7. The CDR3 contains 17 residues.

This rearrangement joins TRBV5-5 to TRBJ2-7; TRBD1 matches 11 bases. The CDR3 is made up of 15 amino acids. J lost 2 bases, V lost 1 base, and 2 bases had no gene match. CDR1 and CDR2 (germline): SGHKS, YYEKEE (reference sequence). The CDR3 bases are TGTGCCAGCAGCTTGTCGGGACAGGGGGCCTACGAGCAGTACTTC. The encoded protein is CASSLSGQGAYEQYF.

This chain links TRBV2 with TRBJ1-2; 7 positions agree with TRBD1. The CDR3 loop spans 16 amino acids. Trimming took 7 bases from V and 3 from J; bases not matched to a gene: 14. Germline CDR1 and CDR2: SNHLY and FYNNEI. The CDR3 DNA reads TGTGCCAGCATCTGGCCCTCAGACAGGGACGACTATGGCTACACCTTC. Translating it yields CASIWPSDRDDYGYTF.

The rearrangement joins TRBV7-8 to TRBJ1-5; no firm D call. V dropped 3 bases and J dropped 0 bases, with 9 bases sitting between them. This CDR3 is built from 15 residues. Germline CDR1 and CDR2: SGHVS and FQNEAQ. DNA of the CDR3: TGTGCCAGCAGCTTGGAAGGAGGTAGCAATCAGCCCCAGCATTTT. Translation gives CASSLEGGSNQPQHF.

The chain couples TRBV7-2 to TRBJ1-2; D is undetermined. In germline, CDR1 is SGHTA, CDR2 FQGNSA. Between the trimmed V and J ends, which lost 4 bases and 6 bases, there was a span of 15 bases. CDR3 length equals 14 residues. Here the CDR3 reads CASSSEARLNGYTF. The CDR3 DNA reads as TGTGCCAGCAGCTCGGAAGCGAGATTAAATGGCTACACCTTC.

This chain uses TRBV11-2 with TRBJ1-2; tentatively, D is TRBD1 (6 bases). Germline lookup yields CDR1 SGHAT and CDR2 FQNNGV. The CDR3 covers 16 residues. V lost 1 base, J lost 4 bases, and 16 bases lay in between. The CDR3 DNA is TGTGCCAGCAGCTTAGTAGTGGTACAGGGTCGCTATGGCTACACCTTC. Translated, it gives CASSLVVVQGRYGYTF.

This chain uses TRBV7-9 with TRBJ2-2, with TRBD1 matching over 9 bases. This CDR3 is 18 amino acids long. The V gene's germline CDR1 is SEHNR and CDR2 FQNEAQ (reference sequence). The ends lost 4 bases at V and 0 bases at J; junction bases unmatched: 9. The CDR3 here is CASSSPRGQGSNTGELFF. The DNA for the CDR3 is TGTGCCAGCAGCTCACCCCGTGGACAGGGGTCGAACACCGGGGAGCTGTTTTTT.

The chain uses TRBV18 and TRBJ1-2, with no clear D. Trimming left V 5 bases short and J 1 base short, with 11 bases between. The CDR3 is 14 residues long. CDR1 is KGHSH and CDR2 is LQKENI in the germline V gene. CDR3 nucleotides: TGTGCCAGCTCATGGGCCAGAGATAACTATGGCTACACCTTC. Translation gives CASSWARDNYGYTF.

CDR3 in DNA: TGTGCCACCAGCGACGAACTGGGACAGGGAAACACTGAAGCTTTCTTT. Amino acid sequence: CATSDELGQGNTEAFF. The gene calls are TRBV24-1 and TRBJ1-1; 9 bases agree with TRBD1. Unmatched junction bases numbered 10, after V lost 7 bases and J lost 2 bases. CDR1 is KGHDR, CDR2 SFDVKD, per germline. CDR3 length equals 16 residues.

This clone came up a few times. V gene TRBV29-1 combines with J gene TRBJ2-7; 8 bases align to TRBD2. The V segment lost 3 bases and the J segment 5 bases; nucleotides outside the gene matches: 6. CDR3 length: 13 residues. CDR1 is SQVTM and CDR2 is ANQGSEA in the germline V gene. The CDR3 nucleotides read TGCAGCGTTGACGGGGGGGGTGATCACGAGCAGTACTTC. It translates to CSVDGGGDHEQYF.